This TCR beta chain appears in the sequencing data of a study of beta chain features in type 1 diabetes. As every portion of the isolated RNA was reverse transcribed, the sequencing read expressed TCRB transcripts. Roughly 3.7 million reads, on average, came from each naive, central memory and regulatory T cell sample. Produced via immunoSEQ multiplex PCR; TCRdb's table is partial and in-frame only. The data show some 700,000 clones, with 13% seen just once and roughly 0.022% held by the top ten. Study-wide results and caveats: TCRB CDR3s were moderately but significantly shorter in Type 1 diabetes patients in all four CD4+ subsets.

The CDR3 sequence is 17 residues long. V gave up 0 bases and J gave up 5 bases; unmatched junction bases: 10. The germline gives CDR1 SGHNT, CDR2 YYREEE (reference sequence). This clone was picked up a small number of times. Its specificity is not known. V and J are TRBV5-4 and TRBJ2-3; 9 bases map to TRBD1. This receptor was obtained from a man between 18 and 35 years old with type 1 diabetes. Specimen: naive CD4+ T cells from blood. CDR3 protein: CASSLVRGTGSVDTQYF. The CDR3 region has the DNA TGTGCCAGCAGCTTGGTTAGGGGGACAGGGAGTGTAGATACGCAGTATTTT.